The 20 T cell receptor beta chains presented below share a single source sample, sequenced in a study of blood T cell repertoires in COVID-19 (TCRdb year 2020). The library was built by means of the immunoSEQ multiplex PCR assay. Not all clones reach the TCRdb copy of this immuneACCESS table, which keeps in-frame sequences only. Checked studies attribute under half of the gap to unresolved V genes and leave the rest unexplained. This sample has around 270,000 clones in its table, and approximately 90% of those were observed once. The ten largest clones capture roughly 5% of the sample. The source material was peripheral blood. These receptor sequences come from a man between 40 and 49 years old with acute or convalescent COVID-19.

The chain recombines TRBV12-3 or TRBV12-4 with TRBJ1-1; no clear D. The CDR3 runs to 12 residues. Trimming left V 6 bases short and J 2 bases short, with 7 bases between. CDR3 in DNA: TGTGCCAGCAGAAAATCTAACACTGAAGCTTTCTTT. Encoded protein: CASRKSNTEAFF.

The rearrangement links TRBV5-1 to TRBJ2-1; 8 bases agree with TRBD1. The ends lost 5 bases at V and 9 bases at J; junction bases unmatched: 16. The CDR3 sequence is 16 residues long. Germline loops: CDR1 SGHRS, CDR2 YFSETQ. The CDR3 DNA follows: TGCGCCAGCAGATCCGGACAGGGAGATTCCGTTTCTGAGCAGTTCTTC. Its translation is CASRSGQGDSVSEQFF.

J is TRBJ1-6 and V is TRBV19; unclear D gene. V lost 6 bases and J lost 6, with 12 bases in between. CDR1 and CDR2 from the germline V gene are LNHDA and SQIVND (reference sequence). The CDR3 loop spans 14 amino acids. CDR3 region: CASSGGISNSPLHF. The DNA of the CDR3 is TGTGCCAGTAGCGGAGGGATTAGTAATTCACCCCTCCACTTT.

Turning to this clone: The junction departs from germline at one end; a sequencing error may be responsible. The chain has TRBV2 and TRBJ2-7; 7 bases line up with TRBD1. Germline-derived CDR1 and CDR2 are SNHLY and FYNNEI. The CDR3 consists of 15 residues. The CDR3 here is CASSERQGTFYGQYF. The CDR3 coding sequence is TGTGCCAGCAGTGAAAGACAGGGAACCTTTTACGGGCAGTACTTC.

The rearrangement uses TRBV7-8 and TRBJ1-5; D is unclear. This CDR3 has 15 amino acids. Trimming left V 5 bases short and J 0 bases short, with 11 bases between. Germline V gene sequence: CDR1 SGHVS, CDR2 FQNEAQ. CDR3 nucleotides: TGTGCCAGCAGCCCCTCGCCAGATAGCAATCAGCCCCAGCATTTT. It codes for CASSPSPDSNQPQHF.

This clone was seen just once. The J gene is TRBJ1-2, the V gene TRBV5-6; D is ambiguous. Trimming took off 4 bases at V and 2 bases at J, with 12 bases between the two ends. Germline loops: CDR1 SGHDT, CDR2 YYEEEE. The CDR3 extends over 14 amino acids. For the CDR3, the DNA is TGTGCCAGCAGCACCCGGGTTCGGAACTATGGCTACACCTTC. It codes for CASSTRVRNYGYTF.

The V gene is TRBV29-1, the J gene TRBJ2-5; D gene ambiguous. The CDR3 is 14 amino acids. Germline V gives CDR1 SQVTM, CDR2 ANQGSEA. The ends were cut back, 0 bases at V and 3 bases at J, with 11 bases in the middle. CDR3 protein: CSVEDINRKETQYF. For the CDR3, the DNA is TGCAGCGTTGAAGATATCAACAGAAAAGAGACCCAGTACTTC.

V is TRBV15 and J is TRBJ1-1, with TRBD1 identical over 8 bases. The CDR3 runs to 18 residues. V shed 5 bases and J 2 bases; nucleotides not matched to a gene: 16. Germline V gene lookup returns CDR1 LNHNV and CDR2 YYDKDF (reference sequence). This CDR3 reads CATSGTWDRPFFNTEAFF. CDR3 DNA: TGTGCCACCAGCGGAACGTGGGACAGGCCCTTTTTCAACACTGAAGCTTTCTTT.

The chain uses TRBV11-3 and TRBJ1-6; D is possibly TRBD1 (6 bases). The V gene lost 5 bases and the J gene lost 7 bases, with 15 bases spanning the gap. CDR3 length: 15 amino acids. CDR1 and CDR2 from the germline V gene are SGHNT and YENEEA. The DNA of the CDR3 is TGTGCCAGCAGCACCAACAGGGTTAGGAATTCACCCCTCCACTTT. It specifies CASSTNRVRNSPLHF.

This chain links TRBV21-1 with TRBJ2-2; no check of the table's D call, TRBD1, against the DNA was made. TRBV21-1 is noted as a pseudogene. CDR3 length: 16 amino acids. This CDR3 reads CASSKMLRGRDGELFF. The CDR3, as DNA: TGTGCCAGCAGCAAAATGTTAAGGGGGCGCGACGGGGAGCTGTTTTTT.

The rearrangement links TRBV30 to TRBJ1-3, with 8 bases that match TRBD1. This CDR3 region has 14 residues. V lost 5 bases, J lost 4 bases, and 7 bases stayed unmatched. Germline CDR1 and CDR2: GTSNPN and SVGIG (reference sequence). Here the CDR3 DNA reads TGTGCCTGGCAAGCGACAGGGGCAGGAAACACCATATATTTT. It translates to CAWQATGAGNTIYF.

The rearrangement uses TRBV3-1 (or the pseudogene TRBV3-2) and TRBJ1-1, with TRBD1 as a possible D gene (6 bases). CDR1 is LGHDT and CDR2 is YNNKEL in the germline V gene (reference sequence). Trimming took 1 base from V and 5 from J, leaving 8 bases between them. The CDR3 runs to 13 residues. The CDR3 DNA is TGTGCCAGCAGCCAAGTGACAGGTACTGAAGCTTTCTTT. Translation: CASSQVTGTEAFF.

The chain has TRBV27 and TRBJ2-7, with D maybe TRBD2 (5 bases). The length of the CDR3 is 11 residues. The V and J ends lost 11 bases and 6 bases respectively, with 14 bases between them. CDR1 is MNHEY, CDR2 SMNVEV, per germline (reference sequence). The CDR3 DNA follows: TGTGCCTCGGGGTGGGGTTTCGAGCAGTACTTC. Protein sequence: CASGWGFEQYF.

The rearrangement joins TRBV2 to TRBJ1-1; D not certain. The CDR3 is 13 residues long. Germline V lookup: CDR1 SNHLY, CDR2 FYNNEI. Trimming left V 6 bases short and J 1 base short, with 9 bases between. CDR3 nucleotides: TGTGCCAGCAGCAGCGGGCCGAACACTGAAGCTTTCTTT. Protein sequence: CASSSGPNTEAFF.

The V and J genes are TRBV7-6 and TRBJ1-2, with TRBD1 matching over 10 bases. There are 17 residues in the CDR3. V gave up 0 bases and J gave up 7 bases; unmatched junction bases: 11. Germline V gene data show CDR1 as SGHVS and CDR2 as FNYEAQ. In DNA, the CDR3 is TGTGCCAGCAGCTTAGCGGGCGTTGGGACAGGGGCCTTTGGCTACACCTTC. Its translation is CASSLAGVGTGAFGYTF.

The chain has TRBV2 and TRBJ1-2; 7 nucleotides match TRBD1. The length of the CDR3 is 12 residues. Losses at the gene ends were 9 bases for V and 7 bases for J; bases not matched to a gene: 8. Germline V lookup: CDR1 SNHLY, CDR2 FYNNEI. DNA of the CDR3: TGTGCCAGTACCGAGGGGGCCGGTGGCTACACCTTC. Translating it yields CASTEGAGGYTF.

The gene calls are TRBV19 and TRBJ2-1; the D gene is possibly TRBD2 (5 bases). The length of the CDR3 is 14 residues. Germline lookup yields CDR1 LNHDA and CDR2 SQIVND (reference sequence). Trimming left V 5 bases short and J 7 bases short, with 15 bases between. CDR3 in DNA: TGTGCCAGTAGTCCCCCCGGTCGGAGGAATGAGCAGTTCTTC. It codes for CASSPPGRRNEQFF. Combining the CDR3 with reference TRBV19 and TRBJ2-1 gives the whole variable domain DGGITQSPKYLFRKEGQNVTLSCEQNLNHDAMYWYRQDPGQGLRLIYYSQIVNDFQKGDIAEGYSVSREKKESFPLTVTSAQKNPTAFYLCASSPPGRRNEQFFGPGTRLTVL.

This clone showed up just once. This chain connects TRBV2 to TRBJ1-1; no clear D. This CDR3 is 13 amino acids long. CDR1 and CDR2 (germline): SNHLY, FYNNEI. Between the trimmed V and J ends, which lost 11 bases and 7 bases, there was a span of 20 bases. The CDR3 DNA is TGTGCCGGCAAAGATATGAACAATGATGAAGCTTTCTTT. Translating gives CAGKDMNNDEAFF. Drawing the rest from reference TRBV2 and TRBJ1-1, the complete variable domain is EPEVTQTPSHQVTQMGQEVILRCVPISNHLYFYWYRQILGQKVEFLVSFYNNEISEKSEIFDDQFSVERPDGSNFTLKIRSTKLEDSAMYFCAGKDMNNDEAFFGQGTRLTVV.

The chain carries TRBV6-1 and TRBJ1-1; D is possibly TRBD1 (5 bases). Trimming cost V 2 bases and J 5 bases, with 12 bases left between them. Germline loops: CDR1 MNHNS, CDR2 SASEGT. This CDR3 has 14 amino acids. The DNA of the CDR3 is TGTGCCAGCAGTGAACGCGGGGCCGGGACTGAAGCTTTCTTT. This codes for CASSERGAGTEAFF.

This clone has just one count. The rearrangement uses TRBV11-1 and TRBJ2-7; D gene unclear. Germline assignment: CDR1 SGHAT and CDR2 FQDESV (reference sequence). The V gene lost 1 base and the J gene lost 3 bases, with 10 bases spanning the gap. This CDR3 comprises 14 residues. The DNA for the CDR3 is TGTGCCAGCAGCTTAGGGGCAATATTCTACGAGCAGTACTTC. This encodes CASSLGAIFYEQYF.